This T cell receptor beta chain was found in a study of cytomegalovirus exposure and HLA in healthy donors (dated by TCRdb to about 2017). Regarding the research as a whole: An earlier analysis of approximately 640 of the donors reported 276 Gb of sequence data and more than 90 million unique TCR beta sequences from about 179 million T cells. An early release covering 500 to 750 HLA-typed donors comprised about 300 gigabases of sequencing data and around 86 million unique TCR sequences. Of the approximately 400 genotyped donors, 65% to 90% were placed in the genetic ancestry cluster associated with self-reported Caucasian donors. The study aimed to test whether cataloging public T cell receptors could reveal signatures of past pathogen exposure. The study profiled the T cell repertoires of 550 to 700 subjects by immunosequencing and related them to cytomegalovirus serostatus. Along with the approximately 670-subject first cohort, a separate validation cohort of over a hundred different subjects was used. To predict cytomegalovirus infection status, the study brought together high-throughput TCR immunosequencing, statistical association of individual TCRs with disease status, and machine learning. A later analysis re-analyzed previously published TCR beta repertoires from 660 or so donors and added high-resolution HLA genotyping to study TCR occurrence patterns. Rather than drawing on any new phenotypic data, the later analysis identified candidate immune exposures from TCR beta sequences and the way those sequences occurred across donors. In an earlier analysis of 500 to 650 of the donors, high-throughput TCR beta sequencing was used to judge whether each TCR beta V gene segment behaved as functional or pseudogenic. Alongside the repertoire data, information on donor age, sex, ethnicity and CMV serostatus was compiled. A later genetic analysis took genome-wide SNP genotypes for about three fifths of the roughly 700 donors and used that subset as a discovery cohort. All discovery cohort repertoires had been generated using a single sequencing platform. HLA typing included class I and class II loci at four-digit resolution. The number of typed donors differed by locus: about 629-630 for A, B, C, DRB1 and DQB1; about 520 for DQA1; 606 for DPA1; and 400 to 480 for DPB1. About five DR-DQ haplotypes were handled as single units for association and clustering, since linkage in the cohort was strong. Among some 410 genotyped donors of the cohort, an average of around 240,000 unique TCR beta nucleotide sequences were sequenced per donor, 15% to 20% of them non-productive.

The receptor library was made with the immunoSEQ multiplex PCR assay. A mixture of 60 forward primers for TCR Vbeta segments and 13 reverse primers for TCR Jbeta segments was used in the multiplex PCR. The CDR3 region of rearranged TCR beta genes was amplified from genomic DNA by a multiplex PCR assay. Amplified TCR beta libraries were sequenced as 87-base-pair reads on the Illumina HiSeq System. Turning to the authors' computational methods: A later analysis tallied 80 million to 95 million unique TCR beta chains across the 666 repertoires, and about 10 million of those chains were shared by two or more donors. Raw reads were error-corrected and collapsed into unique sequences by a nearest-neighbor algorithm in which closely related sequences were merged to remove PCR and sequencing errors. V, D and J gene segments were assigned by aligning CDR3 sequences to IMGT reference sequences. For a sequence to be retained, a match of at least six nucleotides to both a V gene segment and a J gene segment was required. Rearrangements were classified as productive when the CDR3 lacked stop codons and remained in frame with V and J, and all other rearrangements were classified as non-productive. CDR3 was defined by IMGT convention, running from the second conserved V-encoded cysteine to the conserved J-encoded phenylalanine. In an earlier analysis of 587 of the donors, sequences lacking an unambiguous match to a single V gene segment were excluded. In an earlier analysis of several hundred of the donors, V segments were called functional above 56.7% productive rearrangements and were called segregating when the between-donor standard deviation exceeded 5%. A statistical classification framework was built for diagnosing cytomegalovirus status from the catalog of TCR beta chain sequences. In a later analysis, V and J genes were assigned by comparing TCR nucleotide sequences against IMGT/GENE-DB human TR gene sequences. The TCRdist pipeline was used in a later analysis to assign CDR3 sequences and most-parsimonious VDJ recombination scenarios. In a later analysis, every TCR beta chain was defined by the combination of its CDR3 amino acid sequence and its V-gene family, and reads without a unique V-gene family were dropped. To address suspected cross-contamination and a sequencing artifact, a later analysis removed around 590 highly shared, low-generation-probability nucleotide sequences. A later analysis calculated a clonal expansion index for each public chain from normalized within-repertoire ranks of inferred template counts. A later analysis computed generation probabilities with a VDJ recombination model fitted to out-of-frame rearrangements, and checked the results against IGoR. A later analysis scored TCR-TCR, TCR-HLA and TCR-CMV co-occurrence with hypergeometric tests, applying a repertoire-size bias correction to TCR pairs. A later analysis estimated false discovery rates by permuting HLA or CMV assignments 20 times. In a later analysis, co-occurring TCRs were grouped using DBSCAN, with TCRdist sequence similarity added in when clustering inside HLA-allele-positive subsets. For co-occurrence clustering, repertoires with fewer than 30,000 or more than 120,000 public chains were excluded, along with a handful of repertoires with anomalous nucleotide sharing. Held by TCRdb, this immuneACCESS table contains in-frame sequences only and omits some clones. Under half of the omission traces to an unresolved V gene where checked; the cause of the rest is unknown. V and J calls and clone size come straight from that table; D and trimming were deduced from the DNA. The sample table records some 120,000 clones; about four fifths of these occur just once. Around 14% of the sample is in the top ten clones.

A note on this clone: The antigen this receptor binds is unknown. No much larger clonotype is one base removed from it; base qualities were not supplied.

The cohort was made up of 500 to 800 healthy bone marrow donors. At the time of sampling, all cohort members were nominally healthy, though unrecorded immune exposures were likely present. The donor tested CMV seropositive and was one of the 289 seropositive cohort members. A peripheral blood sample was provided by each donor, and peripheral blood mononuclear cells were used for TCR beta sequencing. Genomic DNA was extracted from the blood cell samples with the Qiagen DNeasy Blood Extraction Kit. Ends trimmed: V by 2 bases, J by 2 bases; bases unmatched to a gene: 3. CDR1 SGHRS and CDR2 YFSETQ are derived from the germline V gene. Counted from cysteine to phenylalanine, this CDR3 has 15 amino acids. The read is trimmed to its CDR3 DNA, 45 bases read in frame from base 1. Findings and caveats that apply to the study as a whole: A cluster of highly shared sequence variants was judged likely to be a technical artifact of the sequencing pipeline. A later analysis found that HLA-associated TCR beta chains were more clonally expanded and had lower generation probabilities than equally common non-associated chains. In a later genetic analysis, a missense DCLRE1C variant was associated with V-gene and J-gene trimming of TCR beta chains, and the association was replicated in an independent cohort. A total of 164 TCR beta chains were listed by the study as associated with cytomegalovirus. Because counts were too low, around 17 rarely observed V segments, including chromosome 9 orphons, were left out of the earlier analysis of approximately 580 of the donors. In a later analysis, 16,951 TCR beta sequences were associated with specific HLA alleles at a false discovery rate of 0.05. In a later analysis, the rate of TCR association differed among HLA loci, with DRB1 alleles having the most associated TCRs and HLA-C alleles having the fewest. Sequencing depth was assumed to be roughly uniform across donors in the presence/absence analyses, though that assumption may not hold. Correlated functional status among segregating V segments might be attributable to linkage disequilibrium, but an unknown experimental factor could not be ruled out. Immune exposure information for the cohort was limited to CMV serostatus. The authors suggested that the approach could potentially be extended to other disease states and immunological phenotypes. A few of the identified cytomegalovirus-associated TCR beta chains were confirmed in vitro to be specific for cytomegalovirus antigens. A further reported finding was that TCR beta sequences accurately predicted the HLA-A and HLA-B alleles for most subjects in the first cohort. The classifier was reported to diagnose cytomegalovirus status with high specificity and sensitivity in both the original and validation cohorts. An earlier analysis of approximately 590 of the donors showed that most TCR beta V segments appeared in productive rearrangements either about 90% or about 30% of the time, which broadly matched IMGT annotations. The cohort was sequenced for TCR beta chains only, and without alpha or paired-chain data the features that could be detected were limited. According to a later genetic analysis, donors in an Asian-associated ancestry cluster had fewer N-insertions in productive TCRs than the approximately 610-donor mean. Several of the top co-occurrence clusters appeared to be linked to parvovirus B19, influenza, CMV and Epstein-Barr virus, according to a later analysis. Most TCR sequences were seen in very few donors, while some public TCRs were found in many individuals. A later analysis found that most CMV-associated TCR beta chains appeared HLA-restricted, with HLA associations seemingly driven largely by CMV exposure. HLA typing was unavailable for some donors at each locus, so association tests used only the typed subset. The 87-base-pair reads could not distinguish some IMGT-functional V segments, including TRBV6-2 and TRBV6-3, so those segments were excluded. When HLA alleles, especially DR and DQ, strongly co-occurred, TCR associations were difficult to assign to individual alleles.

The rearranged chain carries TRBV5-1 and TRBJ2-3, and TRBD2 matches 9 of the central bases. This receptor was identified in a woman in her sixties or seventies in good health and CMV-seropositive. The sample taken for sequencing was PBMCs. CDR3 protein: CASSLRLAVTDTQYF. The nucleotide sequence is given as TGCGCCAGCAGCTTAAGACTAGCGGTCACAGATACGCAGTATTTT. With the portions outside the CDR3 filled from the reference TRBV5-1 and TRBJ2-3 genes, the complete variable region becomes KAGVTQTPRYLIKTRGQQVTLSCSPISGHRSVSWYQQTPGQGLQFLFEYFSETQRNKGNFPGRFSGRQFSNSRSEMNVSTLELGDSALYLCASSLRLAVTDTQYFGPGTRLTVL.